Reported below is one T cell receptor beta chain. This clonotype has only a few counts. This clone's antigen is unknown. Base qualities are missing; no much larger clone stands one base away. Cut back by 0 bases and 1 base, the V and J ends lie 10 bases apart. From a lookup of the germline V gene, CDR1 and CDR2 are LGHNA and YSLEER. The CDR3 measures 15 amino acids from cysteine to phenylalanine. Here the CDR3 DNA is all that survives: 45 bases in frame from base 1. Library construction relied on RT-PCR. Reads for this sample came from an Illumina HiSeq 2500. The raw public reads went through TCRdb reprocessing: fastp at Q25, MiXCR clone calling, in-frame beta chains kept. When rows share a CDR3 protein, they turn into one entry using the most common DNA and genes. The sample data list a few hundred thousand distinct CDR3 sequences, and approximately 10% of these were observed just once. The ten largest make up about 11% of the sample.

The data were obtained in a study of response to subunit inactivated influenza vaccine (dated by TCRdb to the late 2010s). With respect to the entire study: To follow how T cells responded to a trivalent subunit inactivated influenza vaccine, the researchers relied on deep quantitative profiling of the T cell receptor repertoire.

Study-wide findings and limitations: The authors proposed that each seasonal influenza vaccination may bring in only a limited number of new T cells.

This sample was also put to use in a study of T cells expressing NK-cell markers. That second report states: 5'RACE template switching, by which a universal primer site and unique molecular identifiers were added, was used to make TCR beta cDNA libraries. Several donors provided sorted CD3+CD56+NKG2C+, CD3+CD56+NKG2C- and CD3+CD56-NKG2C+ T-cell subsets, whose TCR beta-chain repertoires were profiled. Seven of the eight sequenced donors were HCMV-seropositive and one was HCMV-seronegative. In several experiments an anti-gammadeltaTCR antibody was added to restrict sorting to alphabetaTCR-expressing T cells. In more than 5 donors, the dominant CD3+CD56+NKG2C+ clonotypes were found to rank among the top 10 CD8+ clonotypes and to make up about 1.0-8% of CD8+ T cells. Those dominant clonotypes were again the most abundant among CD3+CD56-NKG2C+ cells in several donors, at roughly 25-65%. Whether the expanded NKG2C-expressing T cell clones were specific for HCMV antigens remained unclear. The study sequenced eight donors, all healthy volunteers chosen at random: three men and five women. HCMV-specific IgG was detected in serum with a commercial ELISA kit to determine HCMV serostatus. Peripheral blood mononuclear cells were isolated from blood by Ficoll density gradient centrifugation. Bulk peripheral blood T-cell repertoires were additionally sequenced from unsorted PBMC for six donors. cDNA synthesis was primed from the TCR beta constant segment, followed by two successive PCR amplification steps. Illumina HiSeq 2000/2500, MiSeq or NextSeq was used to sequence libraries as 2 x 150 bp reads. MIGEC handled demultiplexing of the reads and grouping by UMI, while MiTCR was used to assemble and quantify clonotypes. Only TCR cDNA sequences supported by at least two reads were kept to exclude erroneous sequences. The tcR package was used for downstream repertoire analysis, and clonotypes were matched across fractions by CDR3 nucleotide sequence plus V segment. VDJmatch was used to annotate antigen specificity against VDJdb, with one amino acid substitution in CDR3 permitted.

This material consisted of PBMCs from blood, taken on the day of vaccination. This clonotype originated in a man over 45 who received an inactivated influenza vaccine. Donor details come from another sample of the same person, matched by shared clones. The chain employs TRBV4-3 and TRBJ2-7; no D gene is confidently identified. The CDR3 is CASSQEAGTSYEQYF. In nucleotide form, the sequence is TGCGCCAGCAGCCAAGAGGCAGGAACATCCTACGAGCAGTACTTC.